The clone carrying this T cell receptor beta chain has at least ten counts. This record belongs to a study of Graves' ophthalmopathy and Graves' hyperthyroidism. The study amplified TCR beta CDR3 regions using RNA transcripts. First-round RT-PCR used HTBI primers; second-round multiplex PCR followed. Each CDR3 protein gets one entry after TCRdb re-called the multiplex PCR reads with MiXCR. The data show tens of thousands of distinct CDR3 sequences, roughly 47% seen once. The CDR3 is 12 amino acids. The germline V and J ends were trimmed by 6 bases and 4 bases, with 10 bases remaining between them. Germline values: CDR1 DFQATT, CDR2 SNEGSKA (reference sequence).

The receptor's source is an adult woman with Graves' ophthalmopathy. The sample taken for sequencing was peripheral blood. The chain combines TRBV20-1 with TRBJ2-1; D might be TRBD2 (6 bases). CDR3 sequence (DNA): TGCAGTGCCACACGGGGGTACAATGAGCAGTTCTTC. It specifies CSATRGYNEQFF.